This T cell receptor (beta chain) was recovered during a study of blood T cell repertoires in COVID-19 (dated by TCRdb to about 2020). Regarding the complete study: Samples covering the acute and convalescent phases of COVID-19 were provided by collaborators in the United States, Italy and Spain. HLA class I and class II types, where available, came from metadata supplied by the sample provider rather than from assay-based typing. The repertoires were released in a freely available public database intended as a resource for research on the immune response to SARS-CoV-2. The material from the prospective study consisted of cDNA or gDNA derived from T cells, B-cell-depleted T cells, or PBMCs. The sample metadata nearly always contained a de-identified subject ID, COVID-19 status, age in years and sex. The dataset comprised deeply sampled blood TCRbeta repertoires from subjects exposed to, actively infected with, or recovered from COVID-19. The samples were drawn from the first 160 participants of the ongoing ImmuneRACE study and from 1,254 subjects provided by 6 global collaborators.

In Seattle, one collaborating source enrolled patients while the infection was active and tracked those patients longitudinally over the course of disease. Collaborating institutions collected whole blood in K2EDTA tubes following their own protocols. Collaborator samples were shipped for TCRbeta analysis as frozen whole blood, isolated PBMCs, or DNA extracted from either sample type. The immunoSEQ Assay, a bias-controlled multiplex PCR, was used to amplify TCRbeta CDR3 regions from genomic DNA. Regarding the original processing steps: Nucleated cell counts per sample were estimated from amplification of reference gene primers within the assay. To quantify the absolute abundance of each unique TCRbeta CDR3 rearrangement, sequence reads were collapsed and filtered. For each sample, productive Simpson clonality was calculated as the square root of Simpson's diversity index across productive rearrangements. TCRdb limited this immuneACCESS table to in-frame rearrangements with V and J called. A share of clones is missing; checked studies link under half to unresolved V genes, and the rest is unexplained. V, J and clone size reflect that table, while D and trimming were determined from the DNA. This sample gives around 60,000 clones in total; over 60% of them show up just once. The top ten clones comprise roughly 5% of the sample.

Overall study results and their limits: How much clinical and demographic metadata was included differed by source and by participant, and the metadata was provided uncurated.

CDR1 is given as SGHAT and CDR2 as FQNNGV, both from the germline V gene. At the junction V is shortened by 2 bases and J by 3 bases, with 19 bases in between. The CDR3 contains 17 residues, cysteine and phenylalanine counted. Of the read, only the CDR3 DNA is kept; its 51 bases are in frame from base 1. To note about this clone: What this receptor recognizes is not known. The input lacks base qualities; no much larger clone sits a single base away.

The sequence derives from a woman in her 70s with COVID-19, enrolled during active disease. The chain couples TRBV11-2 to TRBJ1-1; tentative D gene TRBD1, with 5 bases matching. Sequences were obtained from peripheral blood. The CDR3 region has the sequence CASSLSQGLGRDTEAFF. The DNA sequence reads TGTGCCAGCAGCTTATCCCAGGGCTTGGGTCGGGACACTGAAGCTTTCTTT. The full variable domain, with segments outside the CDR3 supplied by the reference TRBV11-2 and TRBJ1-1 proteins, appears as EAGVAQSPRYKIIEKRQSVAFWCNPISGHATLYWYQQILGQGPKLLIQFQNNGVVDDSQLPKDRFSAERLKGVDSTLKIQPAKLEDSAVYLCASSLSQGLGRDTEAFFGQGTRLTVV.